Presented here are 25 T cell receptor beta chains from one specimen sequenced in a study of cytomegalovirus exposure and HLA in healthy donors. The study ran its PCR with 60 Vbeta and 13 Jbeta primers. This table comes from immunoSEQ multiplex PCR, and its TCRdb copy is limited to in-frame clones, with some not included. The sample comprises roughly 240,000 clones, approximately 78% of which are singletons, and approximately 0.47% rests with the top ten. The sample comprised PBMCs. Receptors originate from a boy aged 10-17 years in good health and CMV-seronegative.

The V and J genes are TRBV18 and TRBJ2-5; 9 bases are a match to TRBD2. There are 15 residues in the CDR3. V dropped 3 bases and J dropped 3; count of bases not matched to a gene: 5. The germline CDR1 and CDR2 sequences are KGHSH and LQKENI. Here the CDR3 reads CASSPVSSGKETQYF. For the CDR3, the DNA is TGTGCCAGCTCACCTGTATCTAGCGGGAAAGAGACCCAGTACTTC.

This clone turned up a few times. V usage is TRBV19 and J usage is TRBJ1-5, with D possibly TRBD1 on 5 matching bases. This CDR3 is built from 14 residues. The germline V gene has CDR1 LNHDA and CDR2 SQIVND (reference sequence). Trimming removed 2 bases from V and 0 bases from J, with 5 bases in between. The CDR3 DNA reads TGTGCCAGTAGTATACAGGGTAGCAATCAGCCCCAGCATTTT. Its translation: CASSIQGSNQPQHF. Based on the CDR3 plus reference TRBV19 and TRBJ1-5, the full variable domain is DGGITQSPKYLFRKEGQNVTLSCEQNLNHDAMYWYRQDPGQGLRLIYYSQIVNDFQKGDIAEGYSVSREKKESFPLTVTSAQKNPTAFYLCASSIQGSNQPQHFGDGTRLSIL.

CDR3 sequence reads: CASSPRTSGNSEQYF. CDR3 in DNA: TGTGCCAGCAGTCCTCGGACTAGCGGGAACTCCGAGCAGTACTTC. The chain uses TRBV27 and TRBJ2-7; 12 bases map to TRBD2. Per the germline V gene, CDR1 is MNHEY and CDR2 is SMNVEV (reference sequence). The length of the CDR3 is 15 residues. The trim removed 5 bases at V and 6 bases at J, leaving 8 bases unmatched.

The genes are TRBV2 and TRBJ1-6; D is possibly TRBD1 (5 bases). There are 17 residues in the CDR3. Germline V lookup: CDR1 SNHLY, CDR2 FYNNEI. Between the trimmed V and J ends, which lost 0 bases and 7 bases, there was a span of 16 bases. CDR3 bases: TGTGCCAGCAGTGAAGCTGCGGGACTGGCGGCCAATTCACCCCTCCACTTT. This codes for CASSEAAGLAANSPLHF.

The DNA of the CDR3 is TGTGCTAGTGGTTTAGACAGAGGACAGGGAAGGCAGCCCCAGCATTTT. Protein: CASGLDRGQGRQPQHF. The rearrangement links TRBV12-5 to TRBJ1-5, with TRBD1 identical over 8 bases. The V and J ends lost 3 bases and 7 bases, in that order; junction bases with no gene match: 11. CDR3 length: 16 residues. CDR1 and CDR2 (germline): LGHNT, FRNRAP.

This clone turned up a few times. The chain carries TRBV5-6 and TRBJ1-4; tentative D call: TRBD1 (5 bases). CDR1 is SGHDT and CDR2 is YYEEEE in the germline V gene. Trimming stripped 6 bases from V and 3 bases from J, with 21 bases between. This CDR3 spans 17 amino acids. CDR3 nucleotides: TGTGCCAGCACCCTGTGGGGGGAGTTGGCTGCTAATGAAAAACTGTTTTTT. Translated, it gives CASTLWGELAANEKLFF.

The gene calls are TRBV7-2 and TRBJ1-1; no clear D gene. V was clipped by 1 base and J by 11 bases, with 8 bases between them. CDR1 is SGHTA and CDR2 is FQGNSA in the germline V gene. The CDR3 totals 11 residues. The DNA for the CDR3 is TGTGCCAGCAGCTTAGATTTGGCCGCTTTCTTT. Protein sequence: CASSLDLAAFF.

The chain employs TRBV30 and TRBJ2-7; 7 nucleotides match TRBD2. Trimming took 5 bases from V and 3 from J; bases not matched to a gene: 7. Germline-derived CDR1 and CDR2 are GTSNPN and SVGIG (reference sequence). CDR3 length equals 13 residues. This chain's CDR3 is CAWGRDVGYEQYF. CDR3 nucleotides: TGTGCCTGGGGGAGGGATGTGGGCTACGAGCAGTACTTC.

V is TRBV2 and J is TRBJ1-1; 7 bases agree with TRBD1. The CDR3 extends over 13 amino acids. Germline CDR1 is SNHLY and CDR2 is FYNNEI. Losses at the gene ends were 11 bases for V and 5 bases for J; bases not matched to a gene: 11. CDR3 DNA: TGTGCCTGCGAGGGGGCTAGATTGACTGAAGCTTTCTTT. Protein sequence: CACEGARLTEAFF.

The V call is TRBV5-4, the J call TRBJ2-7, with TRBD1 identical over 10 bases. This CDR3 spans 14 amino acids. The V segment lost 6 bases and the J segment 2 bases; nucleotides outside the gene matches: 5. Germline CDR1 reads SGHNT; CDR2 reads YYREEE (reference sequence). Here the CDR3 DNA reads TGTGCCAGCAATCCTGACAGGGGGCCCTACGAGCAGTACTTC. Its protein is CASNPDRGPYEQYF.

This clone was picked up a small number of times. This chain uses TRBV9 with TRBJ1-1; no clear D. The CDR3 is 14 residues long. Trimming stripped 1 base from V and 0 bases from J, with 7 bases between. Germline CDR1 reads SGDLS; CDR2 reads YYNGEE. CDR3 in amino acids: CASSVRVLNTEAFF. The CDR3 coding sequence is TGTGCCAGCAGCGTAAGAGTTCTGAACACTGAAGCTTTCTTT.

This chain links TRBV5-1 with TRBJ1-2; TRBD1 matches at 8 bases. This CDR3 is 12 amino acids long. Germline values: CDR1 SGHRS, CDR2 YFSETQ. V shed 2 bases, J shed 7 bases, and the junction held 1 base outside the gene matches. CDR3 loop: CASSFRGPGYTF. CDR3 coding DNA: TGCGCCAGCAGCTTCAGGGGGCCTGGCTACACCTTC.

This chain joins TRBV7-2 and TRBJ1-3; D call uncertain. Germline V lookup: CDR1 SGHTA, CDR2 FQGNSA. The CDR3 loop spans 15 amino acids. Trimming removed 5 bases from V and 2 bases from J, with 13 bases in between. CDR3 nucleotides: TGTGCCAGCAGCCCCAGTGGGCCGCCTGGAAACACCATATATTTT. Translated: CASSPSGPPGNTIYF.

V is TRBV2 and J is TRBJ1-2, with D hard to call. V dropped 3 bases and J dropped 4 bases, with 9 bases sitting between them. This CDR3 is built from 13 residues. In germline, CDR1 is SNHLY, CDR2 FYNNEI. The CDR3 DNA reads as TGTGCCAGCAGTGATGACGGGGTCTATGGCTACACCTTC. Translation: CASSDDGVYGYTF. Full variable domain (outside the CDR3, taken from reference TRBV2 and TRBJ1-2): EPEVTQTPSHQVTQMGQEVILRCVPISNHLYFYWYRQILGQKVEFLVSFYNNEISEKSEIFDDQFSVERPDGSNFTLKIRSTKLEDSAMYFCASSDDGVYGYTFGSGTRLTVV.

This chain links TRBV19 with TRBJ1-2; possibly TRBD1 for D (5 bases). CDR3 length equals 17 residues. V was trimmed by 4 bases and J by 2 bases, leaving 20 bases between them. The germline V gene encodes CDR1 LNHDA and CDR2 SQIVND (reference sequence). DNA of the CDR3: TGTGCCAGTAGTACGGGGGTTCGGGGCAGGGCCAACTATGGCTACACCTTC. It codes for CASSTGVRGRANYGYTF.

The rearrangement uses TRBV10-2 and TRBJ2-2, with D tentatively TRBD1 (6 bases). Trimming cost V 8 bases and J 0 bases, with 7 bases left between them. The germline V gene has CDR1 WSHSY and CDR2 SAAADI. This CDR3 has 13 amino acids. The CDR3 DNA reads TGCGCCAGCGGGACAACGAACACCGGGGAGCTGTTTTTT. It translates to CASGTTNTGELFF.

V is TRBV6-6 and J is TRBJ2-7; 9 bases agree with TRBD1. The CDR3 sequence is 14 residues long. Per germline, CDR1 MNHNY and CDR2 SVGAGI (reference sequence). After removal of 7 bases from V and 5 bases from J, the junction contained 9 bases not matched to a gene. DNA of the CDR3: TGTGCCAGCACTACGGGACAGGGAGTCAACGAGCAGTACTTC. This translates into CASTTGQGVNEQYF.

This chain uses TRBV5-1 with TRBJ2-3; TRBD2 aligns across 7 bases. The CDR3 is 14 amino acids. The V gene's germline CDR1 is SGHRS and CDR2 YFSETQ. V shed 3 bases, J shed 1 base, and the junction held 2 bases outside the gene matches. CDR3 nucleotide sequence: TGCGCCAGCAGCTGGAGCGGGGGCACAGATACGCAGTATTTT. It translates to CASSWSGGTDTQYF.

The rearrangement links TRBV18 to TRBJ1-1; weak D call: TRBD1 (6 bases). Trimming pared 5 bases from V and 3 bases from J, leaving 13 bases between. This CDR3 has 14 residues. Germline V gives CDR1 KGHSH, CDR2 LQKENI. The CDR3 reads CASSGTGQDTEAFF. The CDR3 DNA reads as TGTGCCAGCTCAGGAACAGGGCAGGACACTGAAGCTTTCTTT.

Written as DNA, the CDR3 is TGTGCCAGCGGACGGGGGACGAACACTGAAGCTTTCTTT. Its translation is CASGRGTNTEAFF. The chain is built from TRBV6-5 and TRBJ1-1; D is perhaps TRBD1 (5 bases). The germline V gene has CDR1 MNHEY and CDR2 SVGAGI. The CDR3 loop spans 13 amino acids. The V gene lost 8 bases and the J gene lost 1 base, with 11 bases spanning the gap.

This chain connects TRBV9 to TRBJ2-5; 8 nucleotides agree with TRBD2. Germline CDR1 and CDR2: SGDLS and YYNGEE. J lost 1 base, V lost 3 bases, and 5 bases had no gene match. The CDR3 sequence is 15 residues long. The CDR3 loop reads CASSAGGAFQETQYF. CDR3 nucleotide sequence: TGTGCCAGCAGCGCCGGGGGGGCGTTCCAAGAGACCCAGTACTTC.

This clone came up a few times. The chain recombines TRBV6-5 with TRBJ1-1, with no clear D. The ends were cut back, 4 bases at V and 4 bases at J, with 16 bases in the middle. Germline V lookup: CDR1 MNHEY, CDR2 SVGAGI. The CDR3 consists of 15 residues. CDR3 DNA sequence: TGTGCCAGCAGTTTCATCTCGGGTGGATTCACTGAAGCTTTCTTT. Translating gives CASSFISGGFTEAFF.

The CDR3 DNA reads TGTGCCTGGAGAATACAGGCGGATAATTCACCCCTCCACTTT. Its protein product is CAWRIQADNSPLHF. The rearrangement links TRBV30 to TRBJ1-6; perhaps TRBD1 as D (5 bases). V lost 3 bases and J 5 bases, leaving 11 bases between the germline ends. The CDR3 extends over 14 amino acids. Germline V lookup: CDR1 GTSNPN, CDR2 SVGIG (reference sequence). The full variable domain, rest sourced from reference TRBV30 and TRBJ1-6, is SQTIHQWPATLVQPVGSPLSLECTVEGTSNPNLYWYRQAAGRGLQLLFYSVGIGQISSEVPQNLSASRPQDRQFILSSKKLLLSDSGFYLCAWRIQADNSPLHFGNGTRLTVT.

V and J are TRBV4-1 and TRBJ1-2; 9 bases agree with TRBD1. CDR1 and CDR2 (germline): MGHRA, YSYEKL. The V and J ends lost 3 bases and 11 bases, in that order; junction bases with no gene match: 10. The CDR3 extends over 14 amino acids. The CDR3 DNA follows: TGCGCCAGCAGCCAGGACACGACAGGGGGGTTTTACACCTTC. This gives the protein CASSQDTTGGFYTF.

The genes are TRBV5-1 and TRBJ2-1; D uncertain. The CDR3 covers 16 residues. V dropped 0 bases and J dropped 0 bases, with 10 bases sitting between them. Germline V CDR1 and CDR2: SGHRS, YFSETQ. The CDR3 bases are TGCGCCAGCAGCTTGGTTCAGGCGAGCTCCTACAATGAGCAGTTCTTC. It translates to CASSLVQASSYNEQFF.